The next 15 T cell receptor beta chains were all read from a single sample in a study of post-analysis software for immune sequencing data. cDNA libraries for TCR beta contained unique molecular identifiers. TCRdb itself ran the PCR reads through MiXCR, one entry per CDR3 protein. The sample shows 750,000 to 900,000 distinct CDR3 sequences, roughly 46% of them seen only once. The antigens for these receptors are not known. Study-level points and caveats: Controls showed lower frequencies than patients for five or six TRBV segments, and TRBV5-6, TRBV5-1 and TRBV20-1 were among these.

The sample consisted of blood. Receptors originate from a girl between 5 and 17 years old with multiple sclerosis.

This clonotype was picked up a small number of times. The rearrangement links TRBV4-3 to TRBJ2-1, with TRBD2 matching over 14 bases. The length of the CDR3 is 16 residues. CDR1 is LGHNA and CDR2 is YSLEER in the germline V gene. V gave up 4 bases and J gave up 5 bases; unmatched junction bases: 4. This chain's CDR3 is CASSRRLAGGHNEQFF. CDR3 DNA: TGCGCCAGCAGCCGTCGACTAGCGGGAGGGCACAATGAGCAGTTCTTC.

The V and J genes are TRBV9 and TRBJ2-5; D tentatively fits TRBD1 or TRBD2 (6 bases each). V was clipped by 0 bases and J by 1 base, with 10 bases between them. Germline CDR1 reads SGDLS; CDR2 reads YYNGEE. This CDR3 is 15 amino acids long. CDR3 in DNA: TGTGCCAGCAGCGTAGGGAGGGGGATCCAAGAGACCCAGTACTTC. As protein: CASSVGRGIQETQYF.

CDR3 in DNA: TGTGCCATCAGTACTCCGAGCGGGACTAGCGGAAACATTCAGTACTTC. This encodes CAISTPSGTSGNIQYF. The genes are TRBV10-3 and TRBJ2-4; 11 nucleotides align to TRBD2. Germline V gives CDR1 ENHRY, CDR2 SYGVKD. The CDR3 loop spans 16 amino acids. Trimming cost V 5 bases and J 6 bases; bases outside gene matches: 9.

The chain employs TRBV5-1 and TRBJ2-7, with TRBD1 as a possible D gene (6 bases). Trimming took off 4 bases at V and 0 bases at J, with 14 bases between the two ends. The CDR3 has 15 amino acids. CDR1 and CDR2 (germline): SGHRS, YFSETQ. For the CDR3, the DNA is TGCGCCAGCAGCGTGGGGGCTCCCGGCTCCTACGAGCAGTACTTC. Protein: CASSVGAPGSYEQYF.

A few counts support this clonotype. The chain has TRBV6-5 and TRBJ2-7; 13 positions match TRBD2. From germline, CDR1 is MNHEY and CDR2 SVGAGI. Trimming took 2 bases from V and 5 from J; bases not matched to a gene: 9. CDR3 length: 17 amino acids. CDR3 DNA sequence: TGTGCCAGCAGTTACCGGGTTACTAGCGGGAGGGCCAACGAGCAGTACTTC. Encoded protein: CASSYRVTSGRANEQYF.

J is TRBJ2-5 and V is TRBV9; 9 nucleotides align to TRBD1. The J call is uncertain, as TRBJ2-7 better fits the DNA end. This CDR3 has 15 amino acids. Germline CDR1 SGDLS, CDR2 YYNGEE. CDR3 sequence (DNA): TGTGCCAGCAGCGTAGCTGGGACAGGGCAAGGCGAGCAGTACTTC. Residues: CASSVAGTGQGEQYF.

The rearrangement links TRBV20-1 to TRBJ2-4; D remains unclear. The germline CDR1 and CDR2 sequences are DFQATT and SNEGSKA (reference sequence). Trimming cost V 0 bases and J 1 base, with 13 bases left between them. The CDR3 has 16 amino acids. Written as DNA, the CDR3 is TGCAGTGCTAGAGATCGGGCGTTACATGCCAAAAACATTCAGTACTTC. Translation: CSARDRALHAKNIQYF.

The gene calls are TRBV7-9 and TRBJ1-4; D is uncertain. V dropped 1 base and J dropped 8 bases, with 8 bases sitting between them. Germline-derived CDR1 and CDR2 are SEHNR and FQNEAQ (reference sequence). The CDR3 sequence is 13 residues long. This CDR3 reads CASSLEAREKLFF. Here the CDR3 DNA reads TGTGCCAGCAGCTTAGAGGCCCGAGAAAAACTGTTTTTT. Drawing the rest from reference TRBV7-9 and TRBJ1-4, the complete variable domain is DTGVSQNPRHKITKRGQNVTFRCDPISEHNRLYWYRQTLGQGPEFLTYFQNEAQLEKSRLLSDRFSAERPKGSFSTLEIQRTEQGDSAMYLCASSLEAREKLFFGSGTQLSVL.

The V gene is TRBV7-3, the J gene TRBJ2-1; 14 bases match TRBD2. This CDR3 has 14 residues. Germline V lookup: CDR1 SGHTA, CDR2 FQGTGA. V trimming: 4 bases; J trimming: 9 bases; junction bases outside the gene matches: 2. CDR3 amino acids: CASSSGTSGSEQFF. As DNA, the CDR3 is TGTGCCAGCAGCTCCGGGACTAGCGGGAGTGAGCAGTTCTTC.

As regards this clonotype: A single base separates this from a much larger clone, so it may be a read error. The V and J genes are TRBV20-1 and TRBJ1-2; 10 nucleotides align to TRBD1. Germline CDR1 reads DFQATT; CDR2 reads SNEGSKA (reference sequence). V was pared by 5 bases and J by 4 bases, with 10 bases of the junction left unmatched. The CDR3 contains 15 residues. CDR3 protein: CSAGSDRGESYGYTF. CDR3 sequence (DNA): TGCAGTGCTGGATCGGACAGGGGGGAATCCTATGGCTACACCTTC.

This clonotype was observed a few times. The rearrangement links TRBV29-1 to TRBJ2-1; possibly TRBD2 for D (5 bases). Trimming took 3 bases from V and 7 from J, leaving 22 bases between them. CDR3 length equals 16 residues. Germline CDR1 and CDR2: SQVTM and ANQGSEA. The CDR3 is CSVERVARGSTNEQFF. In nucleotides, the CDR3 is TGCAGCGTTGAGAGGGTGGCCCGGGGTTCAACGAATGAGCAGTTCTTC.

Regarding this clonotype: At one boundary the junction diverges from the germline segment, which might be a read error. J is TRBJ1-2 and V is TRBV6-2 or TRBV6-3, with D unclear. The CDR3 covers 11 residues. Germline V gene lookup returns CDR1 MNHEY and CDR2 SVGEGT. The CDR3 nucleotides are TGTGCCAGCACCGATAACTATGGCCACACCTTC. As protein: CASTDNYGHTF.

CDR3 sequence reads: CASLRRGQTEAFF. In DNA form, the CDR3 reads TGTGCCAGCCTGCGTAGGGGACAGACTGAAGCTTTCTTT. V gene TRBV2 combines with J gene TRBJ1-1; 7 bases match TRBD1. The CDR3 has 13 residues. J was trimmed by 5 bases and V by 8 bases; bases with no gene match: 8. Per the germline V gene, CDR1 is SNHLY and CDR2 is FYNNEI.

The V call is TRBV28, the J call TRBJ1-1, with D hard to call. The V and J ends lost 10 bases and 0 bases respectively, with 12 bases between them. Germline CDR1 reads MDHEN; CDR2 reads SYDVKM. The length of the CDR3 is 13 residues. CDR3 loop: CATAGLLNTEAFF. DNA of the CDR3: TGTGCCACCGCGGGGTTGTTGAACACTGAAGCTTTCTTT.

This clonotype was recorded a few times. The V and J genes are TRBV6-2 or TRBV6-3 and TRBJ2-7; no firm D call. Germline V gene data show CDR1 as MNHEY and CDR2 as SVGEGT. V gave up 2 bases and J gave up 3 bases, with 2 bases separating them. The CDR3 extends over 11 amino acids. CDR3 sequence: CASSYHYEQYF. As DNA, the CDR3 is TGTGCCAGCAGTTACCACTACGAGCAGTACTTC.